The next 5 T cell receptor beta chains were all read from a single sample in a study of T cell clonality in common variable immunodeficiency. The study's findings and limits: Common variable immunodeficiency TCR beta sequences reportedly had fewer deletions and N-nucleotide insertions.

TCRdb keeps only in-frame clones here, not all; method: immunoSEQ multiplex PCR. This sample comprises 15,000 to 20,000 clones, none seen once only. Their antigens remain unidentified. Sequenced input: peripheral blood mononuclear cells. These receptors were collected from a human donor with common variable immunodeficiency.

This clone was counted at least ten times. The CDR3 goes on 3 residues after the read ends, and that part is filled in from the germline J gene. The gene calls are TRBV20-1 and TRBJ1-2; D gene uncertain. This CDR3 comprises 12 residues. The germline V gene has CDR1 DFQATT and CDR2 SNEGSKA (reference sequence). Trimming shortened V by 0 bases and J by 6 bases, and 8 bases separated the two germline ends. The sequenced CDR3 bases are TGCAGTGCTAGAGATGGCCCCGATGGC. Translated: CSARDGPDG. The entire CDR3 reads CSARDGPDGYTF.

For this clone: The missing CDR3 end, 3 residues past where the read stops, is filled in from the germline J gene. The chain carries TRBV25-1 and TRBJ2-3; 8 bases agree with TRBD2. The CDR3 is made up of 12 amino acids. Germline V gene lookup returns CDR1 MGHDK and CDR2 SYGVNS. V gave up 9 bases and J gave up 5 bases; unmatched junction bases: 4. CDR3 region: CASAGGLDTQYF. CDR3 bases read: TGTGCCAGTGCGGGAGGACTAGATACG. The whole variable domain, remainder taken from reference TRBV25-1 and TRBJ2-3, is EADIYQTPRYLVIGTGKKITLECSQTMGHDKMYWYQQDPGMELHLIHYSYGVNSTEKGDLSSESTVSRIRTEHFPLTLESARPSHTSQYLCASAGGLDTQYFGPGTRLTVL.

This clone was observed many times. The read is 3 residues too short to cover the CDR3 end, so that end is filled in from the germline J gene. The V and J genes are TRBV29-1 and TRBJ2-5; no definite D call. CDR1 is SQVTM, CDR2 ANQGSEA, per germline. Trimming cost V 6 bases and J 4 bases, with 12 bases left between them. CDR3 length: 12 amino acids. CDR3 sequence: CSVVKGLETQYF. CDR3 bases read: TGCAGCGTGGTTAAGGGCTTAGAGACC.

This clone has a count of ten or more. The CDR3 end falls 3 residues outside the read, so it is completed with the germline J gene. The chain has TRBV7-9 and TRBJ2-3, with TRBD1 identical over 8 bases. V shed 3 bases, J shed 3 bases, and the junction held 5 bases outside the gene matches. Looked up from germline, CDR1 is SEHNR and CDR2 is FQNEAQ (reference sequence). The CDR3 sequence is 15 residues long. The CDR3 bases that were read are TGTGCCAGCAGCTTTCTCGGACAGGGTACAGATACG. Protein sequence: CASSFLGQGTDT. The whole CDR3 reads CASSFLGQGTDTQYF.

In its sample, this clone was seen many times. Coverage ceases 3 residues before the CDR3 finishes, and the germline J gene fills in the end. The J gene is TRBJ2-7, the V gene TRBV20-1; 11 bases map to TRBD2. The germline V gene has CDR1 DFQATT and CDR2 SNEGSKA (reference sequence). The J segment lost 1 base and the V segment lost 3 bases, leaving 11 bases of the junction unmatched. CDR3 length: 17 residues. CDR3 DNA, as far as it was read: TGCAGTGCTAGCGTAGCGGGAGGGCTCACTGGATCCTACGAG. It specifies CSASVAGGLTGSYE. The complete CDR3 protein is CSASVAGGLTGSYEQYF.